This is a list of T cell receptor beta chains from one sample in a study of blood T cell repertoires in COVID-19. Data came from immunoSEQ multiplex PCR; TCRdb stores just in-frame clones and leaves some out. The sample holds over 350,000 clones, 85% to 90% seen once. Sample: PBMCs or T cells enriched from blood (not recorded which). The receptors originated from a woman in her late teens or twenties who had recovered from COVID-19. The CDR3 runs from the conserved cysteine through the conserved F or W. D genes are given only for firm matches. Clone size appears in some rows only: once, few, many, or a class for an expanded clone.

CDR3: CASSLWEGVYEQYF; DNA: TGCGCCAGCAGCCTTTGGGAGGGGGTCTACGAGCAGTACTTC; D: -; size: -; V: TRBV4-3; J: TRBJ2-7
CDR3: CASSLGSPGTVPHEQYF; DNA: TGTGCCAGCAGCTTAGGGTCCCCTGGGACAGTCCCCCACGAGCAGTACTTC; D: TRBD1; size: -; V: TRBV7-6; J: TRBJ2-7
CDR3: CAITRGEGTEAFF; DNA: TGTGCCATCACGAGGGGGGAGGGGACTGAAGCTTTCTTT; D: -; size: -; V: TRBV2; J: TRBJ1-1
CDR3: CASSLQTGASYGYTF; DNA: TGCGCCAGCAGCTTGCAGACAGGGGCTAGCTATGGCTACACCTTC; D: TRBD1; size: -; V: TRBV5-1; J: TRBJ1-2
CDR3: CAWNGGSRYGYTF; DNA: TGTGCCTGGAACGGGGGGAGTCGCTATGGCTACACCTTC; D: -; size: -; V: TRBV30; J: TRBJ1-2
CDR3: CASSYSRLAGTDTQYF; DNA: TGTGCCAGCAGTTACTCGAGACTAGCGGGCACAGATACGCAGTATTTT; D: TRBD2; size: -; V: TRBV6-5; J: TRBJ2-3
CDR3: CASSIFLAGGRNTGELFF; DNA: TGTGCCAGTAGTATATTTCTAGCGGGGGGGCGGAACACCGGGGAGCTGTTTTTT; D: TRBD2; size: -; V: TRBV19; J: TRBJ2-2
CDR3: CASVSHREQYF; DNA: TGTGCCAGCGTAAGCCACAGGGAGCAGTACTTC; D: -; size: once; V: TRBV28; J: TRBJ2-7
CDR3: CATSRDQGVQHF; DNA: TGTGCCACCAGCAGAGATCAGGGGGTCCAGCATTTT; D: TRBD1; size: -; V: TRBV15; J: TRBJ1-5
CDR3: CASSQDRWTFLSEQYF; DNA: TGTGCCAGCAGCCAAGATCGGTGGACATTCCTAAGCGAGCAGTACTTC; D: -; size: -; V: TRBV4-2; J: TRBJ2-7
CDR3: CAISEGTKLSSYEQYF; DNA: TGTGCCATCAGTGAAGGGACAAAATTAAGCTCCTACGAGCAGTACTTC; D: -; size: -; V: TRBV10-3; J: TRBJ2-7